One and the same sample provided the 23 T cell receptor beta chains below, sequenced in a study. TCRdb fed the RT-PCR reads into MiXCR, producing one record per CDR3 protein. The sample holds about 680,000 distinct CDR3 sequences, 12% to 15% seen once. The source material was memory CD4+ T cells from blood. Receptors were obtained from a female donor in good health, serving as a healthy control.

The J gene is TRBJ2-5, the V gene TRBV24-1; TRBD2 aligns across 7 bases. The CDR3 loop spans 17 amino acids. The germline V gene has CDR1 KGHDR and CDR2 SFDVKD. V lost 3 bases, J lost 5 bases, and 14 bases stayed unmatched. The CDR3 bases are TGTGCCACCAGTGATCCCGCGGGAGTCGGGGCTAGGGAGACCCAGTACTTC. Translation: CATSDPAGVGARETQYF.

The V and J genes are TRBV18 and TRBJ2-2; 9 bases line up with TRBD2. The junction had 10 bases not matched to a gene; V was cut back by 1 base and J by 4 bases. This CDR3 contains 18 residues. Germline V CDR1 and CDR2: KGHSH, LQKENI. Written as DNA, the CDR3 is TGTGCCAGCTCACCACAAGGTACAGCGGGAGGCTTCACCGGGGAGCTGTTTTTT. Translating gives CASSPQGTAGGFTGELFF.

The chain is built from TRBV28 and TRBJ2-7, with TRBD1 identical over 12 bases. The length of the CDR3 is 15 residues. Germline V gene data show CDR1 as MDHEN and CDR2 as SYDVKM. The V gene end was trimmed by 8 bases and the J gene end by 2 bases; junction bases not matched to a gene: 7. Here the CDR3 reads CASLSGTGGTYEQYF. As DNA, the CDR3 is TGTGCCAGCTTATCCGGGACAGGGGGCACCTACGAGCAGTACTTC.

This clonotype turned up a few times. The V call is TRBV10-3, the J call TRBJ1-6, with no clear D. Trimming took off 9 bases at V and 7 bases at J, with 13 bases between the two ends. CDR3 length equals 13 residues. From germline, CDR1 is ENHRY and CDR2 SYGVKD. CDR3 region: CAMTADWNSPLHF. In nucleotides, the CDR3 is TGTGCCATGACGGCCGATTGGAATTCACCCCTCCACTTT.

The V and J genes are TRBV5-6 and TRBJ1-5; D is perhaps TRBD1 (5 bases). V was cut by 1 base and J by 2 bases, with 10 bases left in between. The CDR3 covers 15 residues. From germline, CDR1 is SGHDT and CDR2 YYEEEE. The DNA for the CDR3 is TGTGCCAGCAGCTTGTCCGGCAGGGGCAATCAGCCCCAGCATTTT. This sequence encodes CASSLSGRGNQPQHF.

The table lists this clonotype with many counts. The V call is TRBV12-3 or TRBV12-4, the J call TRBJ2-5; D is undetermined. V lost 6 bases to trimming and J lost 5 bases, with 16 bases between them. The CDR3 is made up of 14 amino acids. CDR3 in amino acids: CASSYGFSSETQYF. The CDR3 DNA sequence: TGTGCCAGCAGCTATGGGTTCAGCTCCGAGACCCAGTACTTC.

In this sample, this clonotype turned up a few times. This sequence joins TRBV29-1 and TRBJ1-1, with D maybe TRBD1 (6 bases). From germline, CDR1 is SQVTM and CDR2 ANQGSEA. This CDR3 region has 13 residues. The V and J ends lost 6 bases and 3 bases respectively, with 14 bases between them. As DNA, the CDR3 is TGCAGCGTCGGGGGGCGAGTTGACACTGAAGCTTTCTTT. Translated: CSVGGRVDTEAFF.

This chain uses TRBV29-1 with TRBJ2-7, with 16 nucleotides matching TRBD2. CDR1 SQVTM and CDR2 ANQGSEA come from the germline V gene. The trim removed 6 bases at V and 0 bases at J, leaving 5 bases unmatched. The CDR3 contains 16 residues. CDR3: CSVEGLAGGSSYEQYF. The CDR3 nucleotides read TGCAGCGTCGAGGGACTAGCGGGGGGGAGCTCCTACGAGCAGTACTTC.

The chain joins TRBV4-1 to TRBJ2-3; 11 positions match TRBD2. This CDR3 contains 17 residues. CDR1 and CDR2 from the germline V gene are MGHRA and YSYEKL. The V and J ends lost 0 bases and 0 bases, in that order; junction bases with no gene match: 2. CDR3 protein: CASSQDRTSGSTDTQYF. CDR3 sequence (DNA): TGCGCCAGCAGCCAAGATCGGACTAGCGGGAGCACAGATACGCAGTATTTT.

This clonotype appeared a few times. The V call is TRBV24-1, the J call TRBJ2-5, with TRBD2 identical over 7 bases. The CDR3 consists of 16 residues. After removal of 3 bases from V and 2 bases from J, the junction contained 8 bases not matched to a gene. Per the germline V gene, CDR1 is KGHDR and CDR2 is SFDVKD. This chain's CDR3 is CATSDEVGGPQETQYF. CDR3 DNA: TGTGCCACCAGTGATGAGGTGGGAGGGCCGCAAGAGACCCAGTACTTC.

This chain connects TRBV11-3 to TRBJ2-2, with 7 nucleotides matching TRBD1. Trimming cost V 4 bases and J 4 bases; bases outside gene matches: 3. CDR1 is SGHNT and CDR2 is YENEEA in the germline V gene. The length of the CDR3 is 14 residues. Here the CDR3 reads CASSSTGATGELFF. DNA of the CDR3: TGTGCCAGCAGCTCAACAGGGGCCACCGGGGAGCTGTTTTTT. Complete variable domain (other parts from reference TRBV11-3 and TRBJ2-2): EAGVVQSPRYKIIEKKQPVAFWCNPISGHNTLYWYLQNLGQGPELLIRYENEEAVDDSQLPKDRFSAERLKGVDSTLKIQPAELGDSAVYLCASSSTGATGELFFGEGSRLTVL.

The chain has TRBV7-2 and TRBJ1-1, with a weak D call TRBD1 (5 bases). CDR3 length: 13 residues. The germline gives CDR1 SGHTA, CDR2 FQGNSA. The ends were cut back, 3 bases at V and 7 bases at J, with 12 bases in the middle. The CDR3 bases are TGTGCCAGCAGCTTGTGGGACGGGGTTGAAGCTTTCTTT. Residues: CASSLWDGVEAFF.

This clonotype was observed many times. V usage is TRBV12-3 or TRBV12-4 and J usage is TRBJ2-5; D gene ambiguous. Deletions cut 6 bases from V and 1 base from J, with 9 bases between. This CDR3 is built from 13 residues. The CDR3 is CASSPRSQETQYF. Written as DNA, the CDR3 is TGTGCCAGCAGCCCCCGGAGCCAAGAGACCCAGTACTTC.

The chain recombines TRBV5-5 with TRBJ2-7; 11 bases are a match to TRBD1. CDR1 and CDR2 (germline): SGHKS, YYEKEE (reference sequence). The CDR3 loop spans 15 amino acids. The V and J ends lost 3 bases and 6 bases, in that order; junction bases with no gene match: 8. The CDR3 sequence is CASSSTPGQGVEQYF. The CDR3 nucleotides read TGTGCCAGCAGCTCCACCCCGGGACAGGGGGTCGAGCAGTACTTC.

In its sample, this clonotype was seen a few times. V is TRBV10-3 and J is TRBJ2-7; 10 bases match TRBD2. After removal of 4 bases from V and 0 bases from J, the junction contained 0 bases not matched to a gene. CDR1 and CDR2 (germline): ENHRY, SYGVKD. This CDR3 has 14 amino acids. The CDR3 loop reads CAISASGSSYEQYF. Here the CDR3 DNA reads TGTGCCATCAGTGCTAGCGGGAGCTCCTACGAGCAGTACTTC.

This clonotype was seen at least ten times. The rearrangement uses TRBV29-1 and TRBJ2-1, with unresolved D. Germline V gene data show CDR1 as SQVTM and CDR2 as ANQGSEA. CDR3 size: 13 residues. Trimming took off 2 bases at V and 2 bases at J, with 7 bases between the two ends. The DNA for the CDR3 is TGCAGCGTTGAAAAGGTGGCCTACAATGAGCAGTTCTTC. It translates to CSVEKVAYNEQFF.

This clonotype was seen repeatedly, ten times or more. V usage is TRBV20-1 and J usage is TRBJ2-5; D is possibly TRBD1 or TRBD2 (5 bases each). Germline CDR1 and CDR2: DFQATT and SNEGSKA (reference sequence). This CDR3 is built from 14 residues. Deletions cut 5 bases from V and 4 bases from J, with 17 bases between. This CDR3 reads CSAPGTQAAETQYF. CDR3 bases: TGCAGTGCTCCCGGGACGCAGGCGGCAGAGACCCAGTACTTC.

V usage is TRBV6-2 or TRBV6-3 and J usage is TRBJ1-6; D not certain. V was trimmed by 2 bases and J by 9 bases, leaving 17 bases between them. CDR3 length equals 16 residues. The germline gives CDR1 MNHEY, CDR2 SVGEGT. In nucleotides, the CDR3 is TGTGCCAGCAGTTACAGGTTGGATACTCGGGCTTCACCCCTCCACTTT. This codes for CASSYRLDTRASPLHF.

This clonotype appeared a few times. The chain uses TRBV12-3 or TRBV12-4 and TRBJ1-1; the D is unclear. Trimming took 6 bases from V and 0 from J, leaving 14 bases between them. CDR3 length: 15 amino acids. The CDR3, as DNA: TGTGCCAGCAGGTACTCTTTTGGCATGAACACTGAAGCTTTCTTT. This gives the protein CASRYSFGMNTEAFF.

The CDR3 loop reads CASSNGQAENEQFF. The CDR3 DNA is TGTGCCAGTAGTAACGGACAGGCGGAGAATGAGCAGTTCTTC. The J gene is TRBJ2-1, the V gene TRBV19; 7 bases agree with TRBD1. With 4 bases clipped from V and 7 bases from J, the junction kept 7 bases outside the gene matches. There are 14 residues in the CDR3. Germline V gene lookup returns CDR1 LNHDA and CDR2 SQIVND (reference sequence). Variable domain in full (rest from reference TRBV19 and TRBJ2-1): DGGITQSPKYLFRKEGQNVTLSCEQNLNHDAMYWYRQDPGQGLRLIYYSQIVNDFQKGDIAEGYSVSREKKESFPLTVTSAQKNPTAFYLCASSNGQAENEQFFGPGTRLTVL.

This clonotype has a handful of counts. The chain employs TRBV20-1 and TRBJ2-1; TRBD2 agrees at 12 bases. The CDR3 covers 15 residues. Germline CDR1 and CDR2: DFQATT and SNEGSKA (reference sequence). V shed 6 bases and J 10 bases; nucleotides not matched to a gene: 13. In nucleotides, the CDR3 is TGCAGTGCCCCTACGACTAGCGGGAGTTCATCCGAGCAGTTCTTC. Its protein product is CSAPTTSGSSSEQFF.

This clonotype came up a few times. The rearrangement joins TRBV6-4 to TRBJ2-3; possible D gene TRBD1, 6 bases. The ends were cut back, 2 bases at V and 0 bases at J, with 9 bases in the middle. Germline-derived CDR1 and CDR2 are MRHNA and SNTAGT. This CDR3 has 15 amino acids. For the CDR3, the DNA is TGTGCCAGCAGTGACATAGGGGGAAGCACAGATACGCAGTATTTT. Translated: CASSDIGGSTDTQYF.

This chain connects TRBV5-1 to TRBJ2-7, with no clear D. CDR1 and CDR2 (germline): SGHRS, YFSETQ. This CDR3 has 15 amino acids. V was cut by 4 bases and J by 1 base, with 15 bases left in between. CDR3 sequence reads: CASSVDRRSSYEQYF. In nucleotides, the CDR3 is TGCGCCAGCAGCGTGGACCGCCGAAGTTCCTACGAGCAGTACTTC.